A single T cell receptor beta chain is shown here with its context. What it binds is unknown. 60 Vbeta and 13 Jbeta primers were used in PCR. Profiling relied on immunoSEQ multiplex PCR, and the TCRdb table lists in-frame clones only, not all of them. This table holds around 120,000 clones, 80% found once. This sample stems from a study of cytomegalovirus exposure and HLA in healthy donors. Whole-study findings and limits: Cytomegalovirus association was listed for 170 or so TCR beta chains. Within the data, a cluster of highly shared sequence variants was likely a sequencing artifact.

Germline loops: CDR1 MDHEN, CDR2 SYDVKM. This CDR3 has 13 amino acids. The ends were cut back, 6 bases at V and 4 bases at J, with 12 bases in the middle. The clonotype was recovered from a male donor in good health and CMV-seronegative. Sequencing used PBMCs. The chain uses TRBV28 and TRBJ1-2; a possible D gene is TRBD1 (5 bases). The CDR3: CASRSTAFYGYTF. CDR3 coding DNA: TGTGCCAGCAGATCGACAGCGTTCTATGGCTACACCTTC.